The entry that follows covers one T cell receptor beta chain sequence. Its specificity is unknown. The junction differs from germline at one of its ends, possibly a read error. These data come from a study of cytomegalovirus exposure and HLA in healthy donors. Study overall: Earlier, about 180 million T cells were analyzed, and about 120 million unique TCR beta sequences were found among them.

The PCR employed 60 Vbeta primers together with 13 Jbeta primers. TCRdb's copy holds only in-frame clones and misses some; the assay was immunoSEQ multiplex PCR. The table includes about 120,000 clones, about 80% detected once. Study-level findings and limits: Most likely, a cluster of highly shared sequence variants arose as a sequencing artifact. There were some V segments, including TRBV6-2 and TRBV6-3, excluded as indistinguishable. Rarity held for most TCR sequences, but there were some public TCRs that occurred in many donors.

This CDR3 comprises 14 residues. From germline, CDR1 is SSHAT and CDR2 FNYEAQ (reference sequence). The gene calls are TRBV7-7 and TRBJ2-2; the D gene is possibly TRBD1 (6 bases). The end of the DNA is better explained by TRBJ1-3, so the J call may be wrong. The sequencing sample was made of PBMCs. The receptor comes from a woman between 40 and 50 years old in good health and CMV-seropositive. CDR3 amino acids: CASSQDSSGNTIYF. CDR3 nucleotides: TGTGCTAGCAGCCAGGACAGCTCTGGAAACACCATATATTTT.